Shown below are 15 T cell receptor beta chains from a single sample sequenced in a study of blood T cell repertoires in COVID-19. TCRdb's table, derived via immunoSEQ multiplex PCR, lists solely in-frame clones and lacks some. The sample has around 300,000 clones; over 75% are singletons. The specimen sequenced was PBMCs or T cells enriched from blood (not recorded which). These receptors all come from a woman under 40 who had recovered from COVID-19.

The DNA for the CDR3 is TGTGCCAGCATTCCGGGGGGGGCTAGCGAGACCCAGTACTTC. Amino acids: CASIPGGASETQYF. The V and J genes are TRBV28 and TRBJ2-5; 8 nucleotides line up with TRBD2. Germline CDR1 and CDR2: MDHEN and SYDVKM. Germline trimming cut 7 bases from V and 5 bases from J; bases unmatched to any gene: 9. The CDR3 sequence is 14 residues long. Complete variable domain (other parts from reference TRBV28 and TRBJ2-5): DVKVTQSSRYLVKRTGEKVFLECVQDMDHENMFWYRQDPGLGLRLIYFSYDVKMKEKGDIPEGYSVSREKKERFSLILESASTNQTSMYLCASIPGGASETQYFGPGTRLLVL.

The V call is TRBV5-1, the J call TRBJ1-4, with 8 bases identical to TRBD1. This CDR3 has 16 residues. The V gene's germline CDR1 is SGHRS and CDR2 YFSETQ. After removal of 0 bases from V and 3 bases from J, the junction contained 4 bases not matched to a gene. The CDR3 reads CASSLGQGIPNEKLFF. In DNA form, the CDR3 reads TGCGCCAGCAGCTTGGGACAGGGGATTCCTAATGAAAAACTGTTTTTT.

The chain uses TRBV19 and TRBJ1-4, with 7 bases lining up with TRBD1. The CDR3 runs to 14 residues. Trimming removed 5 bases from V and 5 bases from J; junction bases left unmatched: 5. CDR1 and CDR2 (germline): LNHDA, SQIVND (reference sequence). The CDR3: CASSPTGTNEKLFF. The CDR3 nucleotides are TGTGCCAGTAGTCCGACAGGGACGAATGAAAAACTGTTTTTT.

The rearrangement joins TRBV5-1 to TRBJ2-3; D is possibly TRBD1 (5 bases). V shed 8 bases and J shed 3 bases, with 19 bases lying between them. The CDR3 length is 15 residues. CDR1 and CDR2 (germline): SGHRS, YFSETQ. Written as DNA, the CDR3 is TGCGCCAGTGACGAAAATGGGGCGGTTACAGATACGCAGTATTTT. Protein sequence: CASDENGAVTDTQYF.

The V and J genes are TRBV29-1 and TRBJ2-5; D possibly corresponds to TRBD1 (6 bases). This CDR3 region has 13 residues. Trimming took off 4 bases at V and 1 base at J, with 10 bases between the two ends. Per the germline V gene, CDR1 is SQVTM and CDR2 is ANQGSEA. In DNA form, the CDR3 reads TGCAGCGTTGCCCGGGACACCCAAGAGACCCAGTACTTC. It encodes CSVARDTQETQYF. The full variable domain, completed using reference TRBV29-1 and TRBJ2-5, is SAVISQKPSRDICQRGTSLTIQCQVDSQVTMMFWYRQQPGQSLTLIATANQGSEATYESGFVIDKFPISRPNLTFSTLTVSNMSPEDSSIYLCSVARDTQETQYFGPGTRLLVL.

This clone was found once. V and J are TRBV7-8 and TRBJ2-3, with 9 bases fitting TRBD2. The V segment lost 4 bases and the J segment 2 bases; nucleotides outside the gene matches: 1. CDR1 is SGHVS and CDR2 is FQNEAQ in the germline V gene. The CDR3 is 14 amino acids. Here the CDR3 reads CASSSGLATDTQYF. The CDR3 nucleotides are TGTGCCAGCAGCTCGGGACTAGCCACAGATACGCAGTATTTT.

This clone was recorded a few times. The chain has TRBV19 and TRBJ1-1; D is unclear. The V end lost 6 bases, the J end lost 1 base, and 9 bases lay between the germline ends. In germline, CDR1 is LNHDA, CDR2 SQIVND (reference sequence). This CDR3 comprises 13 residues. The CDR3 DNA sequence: TGTGCCAGTAGCCCTGGGCAGAACACTGAAGCTTTCTTT. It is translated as CASSPGQNTEAFF.

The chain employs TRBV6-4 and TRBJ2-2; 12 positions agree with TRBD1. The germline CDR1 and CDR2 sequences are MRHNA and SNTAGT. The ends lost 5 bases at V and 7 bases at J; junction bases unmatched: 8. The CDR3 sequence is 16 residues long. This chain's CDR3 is CASSPGTGGLSGELFF. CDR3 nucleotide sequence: TGTGCCAGCAGTCCCGGGACAGGGGGCTTGAGCGGGGAGCTGTTTTTT.

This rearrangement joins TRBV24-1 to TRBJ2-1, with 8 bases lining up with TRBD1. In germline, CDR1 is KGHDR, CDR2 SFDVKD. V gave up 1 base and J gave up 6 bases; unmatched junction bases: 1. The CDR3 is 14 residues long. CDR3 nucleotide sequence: TGTGCCACCAGTGATTTACAGGGGGTCAATGAGCAGTTCTTC. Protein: CATSDLQGVNEQFF.

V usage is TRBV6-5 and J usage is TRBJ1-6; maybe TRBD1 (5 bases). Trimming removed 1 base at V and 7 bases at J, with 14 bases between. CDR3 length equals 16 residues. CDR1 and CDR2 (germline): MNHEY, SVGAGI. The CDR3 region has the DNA TGTGCCAGCAGTTACTATACGGGGGGTTACAATTCACCCCTCCACTTT. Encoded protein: CASSYYTGGYNSPLHF.

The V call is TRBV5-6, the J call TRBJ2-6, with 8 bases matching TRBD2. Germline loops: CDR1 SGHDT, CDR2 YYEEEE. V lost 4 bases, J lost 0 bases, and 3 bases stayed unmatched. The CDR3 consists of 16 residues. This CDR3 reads CASSTTSGSGANVLTF. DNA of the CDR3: TGTGCCAGCAGCACAACTAGCGGCTCTGGGGCCAACGTCCTGACTTTC. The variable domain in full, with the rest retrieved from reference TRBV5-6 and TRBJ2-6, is DAGVTQSPTHLIKTRGQQVTLRCSPKSGHDTVSWYQQALGQGPQFIFQYYEEEERQRGNFPDRFSGHQFPNYSSELNVNALLLGDSALYLCASSTTSGSGANVLTFGAGSRLTVL.

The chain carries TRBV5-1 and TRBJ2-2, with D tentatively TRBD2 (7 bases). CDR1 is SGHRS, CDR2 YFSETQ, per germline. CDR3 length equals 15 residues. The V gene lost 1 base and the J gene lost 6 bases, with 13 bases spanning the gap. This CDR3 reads CASSLYGGQAGELFF. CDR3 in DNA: TGCGCCAGCAGCTTGTACGGGGGGCAGGCCGGGGAGCTGTTTTTT.

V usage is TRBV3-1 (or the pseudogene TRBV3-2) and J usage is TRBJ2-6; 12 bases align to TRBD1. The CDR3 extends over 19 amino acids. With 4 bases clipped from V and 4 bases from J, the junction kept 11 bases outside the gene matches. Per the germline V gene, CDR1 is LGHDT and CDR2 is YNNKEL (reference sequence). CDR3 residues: CASSPPPGQGALGANVLTF. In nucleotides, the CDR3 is TGTGCCAGCAGCCCTCCCCCGGGACAGGGGGCTCTCGGGGCCAACGTCCTGACTTTC.

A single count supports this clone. The CDR3 loop is CASSENRGSGRFYNEQFF. CDR3 nucleotides: TGTGCCAGCAGTGAAAATAGGGGTAGCGGAAGGTTCTACAATGAGCAGTTCTTC. The genes are TRBV25-1 and TRBJ2-1; a weak D match, TRBD2 (6 bases). Trimming stripped 2 bases from V and 3 bases from J, with 20 bases between. The CDR3 runs to 18 residues. Germline V lookup: CDR1 MGHDK, CDR2 SYGVNS.

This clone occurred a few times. The CDR3 sequence: CASSPGTSLNEQFF. In nucleotides, the CDR3 is TGCGCCAGCAGCCCCGGGACTAGCCTCAATGAGCAGTTCTTC. The chain links TRBV5-1 to TRBJ2-1; the match to TRBD2 covers 9 bases. Trimming cost V 4 bases and J 6 bases; bases outside gene matches: 5. The CDR3 runs to 14 residues. Germline assignment: CDR1 SGHRS and CDR2 YFSETQ.